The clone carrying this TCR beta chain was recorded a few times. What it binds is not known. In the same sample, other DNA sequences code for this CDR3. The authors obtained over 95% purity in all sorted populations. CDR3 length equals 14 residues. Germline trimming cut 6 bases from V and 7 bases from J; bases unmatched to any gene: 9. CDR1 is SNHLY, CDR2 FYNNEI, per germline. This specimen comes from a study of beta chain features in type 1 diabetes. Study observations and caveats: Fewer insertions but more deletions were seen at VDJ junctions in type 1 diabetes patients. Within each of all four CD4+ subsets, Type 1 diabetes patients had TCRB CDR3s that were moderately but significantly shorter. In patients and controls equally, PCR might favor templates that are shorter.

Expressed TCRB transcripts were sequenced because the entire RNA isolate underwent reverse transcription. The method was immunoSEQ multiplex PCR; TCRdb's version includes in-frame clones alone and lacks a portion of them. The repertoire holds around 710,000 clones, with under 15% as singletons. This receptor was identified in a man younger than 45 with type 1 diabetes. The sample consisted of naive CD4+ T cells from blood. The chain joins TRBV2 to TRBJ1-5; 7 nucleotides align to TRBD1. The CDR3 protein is CASSGTGEGQPQHF. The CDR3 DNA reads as TGTGCCAGCAGCGGTACAGGGGAAGGACAGCCCCAGCATTTT.